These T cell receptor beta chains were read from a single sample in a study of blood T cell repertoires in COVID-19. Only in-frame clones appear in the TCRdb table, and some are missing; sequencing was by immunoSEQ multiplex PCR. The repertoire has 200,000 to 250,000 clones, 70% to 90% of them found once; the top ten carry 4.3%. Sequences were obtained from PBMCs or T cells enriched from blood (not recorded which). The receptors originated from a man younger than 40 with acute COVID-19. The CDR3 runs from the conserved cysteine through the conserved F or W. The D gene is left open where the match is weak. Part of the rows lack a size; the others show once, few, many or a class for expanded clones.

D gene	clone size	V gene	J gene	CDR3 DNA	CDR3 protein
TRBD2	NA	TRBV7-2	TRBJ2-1	TGTGCCAGCAGCTTTTCTAGCGGGGGGGCCACTGAGCAGTTCTTC	CASSFSSGGATEQFF
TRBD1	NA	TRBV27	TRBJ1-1	TGTGCCAGCAGTTTGGAGGGGGCGTGGGGCACTGAAGCTTTCTTT	CASSLEGAWGTEAFF
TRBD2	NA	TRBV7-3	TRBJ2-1	TGTGCCAGCAGCCCCTCTAGCGGGCGTCACAATGAGCAGTTCTTC	CASSPSSGRHNEQFF
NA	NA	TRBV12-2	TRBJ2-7	TGTGCAAGTCGCTCCATAATGAAGCGGGGGCTCTACGAGCAGTACTTC	CASRSIMKRGLYEQYF
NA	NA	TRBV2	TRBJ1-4	TGTGCCAGCAGTGCATACAGGCAAGCTAATGAAAAACTGTTTTTT	CASSAYRQANEKLFF
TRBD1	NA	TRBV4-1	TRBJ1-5	TGCGCCAGCAGCCAAGAGGGTACAGGGGTTCAGCCCCAGCATTTT	CASSQEGTGVQPQHF
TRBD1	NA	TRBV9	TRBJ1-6	TGTGCCAGCAGCGCCTCCGGGACAGCCTATTCACCCCTCCACTTT	CASSASGTAYSPLHF
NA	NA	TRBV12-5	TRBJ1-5	TGTGCTAGTGGTCCCGGTGAGTCCCAGCATTTT	CASGPGESQHF
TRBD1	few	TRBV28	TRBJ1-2	TGTGCCACCGTAGGGACAGGGGATGGCTACACCTTC	CATVGTGDGYTF
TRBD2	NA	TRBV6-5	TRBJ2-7	TGTGCCAGCAGGACCTCTCGGGGGGGCCACGAGCAGTACTTC	CASRTSRGGHEQYF
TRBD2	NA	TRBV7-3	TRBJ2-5	TGTGCCAGCAGCTTGCTAGCGGGGGAAGAGACCCAGTACTTC	CASSLLAGEETQYF
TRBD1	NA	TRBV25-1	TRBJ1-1	TGTGCCAGCAGTAGGACAGGGGGCACTGAAGCTTTCTTT	CASSRTGGTEAFF
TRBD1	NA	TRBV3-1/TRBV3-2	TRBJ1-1	TGTGCCAGCAGCTACAACAGGGGGAGCACTGAAGCTTTCTTT	CASSYNRGSTEAFF
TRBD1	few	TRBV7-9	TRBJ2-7	TGTGCCAGCAGCTCCGGACAGGGGGCTCACGAGCAGTACTTC	CASSSGQGAHEQYF
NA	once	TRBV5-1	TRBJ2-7	TGCGCCAGCAGCTTGGGCGGGGCTGAGGCCTACGAGCAGTACTTC	CASSLGGAEAYEQYF
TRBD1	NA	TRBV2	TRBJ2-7	TGTGCCAGCAGTTTCCCCGGACAGGGAAATAGGGACGAGCAGTACTTC	CASSFPGQGNRDEQYF
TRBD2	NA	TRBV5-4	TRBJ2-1	TGTGCCAGCAGCTTCCTAGCGGGGGCCTACAATGAGCAGTTCTTC	CASSFLAGAYNEQFF
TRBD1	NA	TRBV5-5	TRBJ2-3	TGTGCCAGCGGGACAGGGGTGAGGACAGATACGCAGTATTTT	CASGTGVRTDTQYF
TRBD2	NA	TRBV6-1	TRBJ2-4	TGTGCCAGCAGTGAACTAGCGGGAGGCAGGACCAAAAACATTCAGTACTTC	CASSELAGGRTKNIQYF
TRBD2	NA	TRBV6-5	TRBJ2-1	TGTGCCACCGGGACTAGCGCCTTTGGGTACAATGAGCAGTTCTTC	CATGTSAFGYNEQFF
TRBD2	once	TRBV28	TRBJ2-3	TGTGCCAGCAGTTTATTTGCCCCAACGTCCACAATAGCGGGGAGCACAGATACGCAGTATTTT	CASSLFAPTSTIAGSTDTQYF
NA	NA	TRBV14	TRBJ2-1	TGTGCCAGCAGCCAATCTGGGGGCCCGAGTGAGCAGTTCTTC	CASSQSGGPSEQFF
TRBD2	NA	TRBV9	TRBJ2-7	TGTGCCAGCTCCTGGGCTAGCGGGGGCGGCGAGCAGTACTTC	CASSWASGGGEQYF
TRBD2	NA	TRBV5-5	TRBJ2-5	TGTGCCAGCAGCCTTCGGGCGGGGGGGCCGCCGTGGAAAGAGACCCAGTACTTC	CASSLRAGGPPWKETQYF
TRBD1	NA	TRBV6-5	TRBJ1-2	TGTGCCAGCAGTTACGAATGGACAGGGGGAGATGGCTACACCTTC	CASSYEWTGGDGYTF
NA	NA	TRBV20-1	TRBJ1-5	TGCAGTGCTAGTTTAGGGGGCAATCAGCCCCAGCATTTT	CSASLGGNQPQHF
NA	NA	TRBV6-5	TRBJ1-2	TGTGCCAGCAAAGGAGGGGATAGTGGCTACACCTTC	CASKGGDSGYTF